This TCR beta chain was retrieved from a study of vaccination effects on CD4 cells after COVID-19. V was clipped by 0 bases and J by 4 bases; unmatched bases: 6. Germline-derived CDR1 and CDR2 are SGDLS and YYNGEE. The CDR3 loop spans 15 amino acids. TCRdb's table, derived via immunoSEQ multiplex PCR, lists solely in-frame clones and lacks some. The table records 30,000 to 35,000 clones, roughly four fifths of them present only once. In its sample, this clone was seen once. Its antigen is currently unknown. ViraFEST assay sequencing came after antigen-specific CD4+ T cells were expanded with viral peptide pools. Cells that had been cultured for 10 days were the source of isolated CD4+ T cells. All participants had two doses of either the BNT162b2 or mRNA-1273 vaccine. Wells of roughly 2 million PBMC each were grown with approximately 10 IU/ml IL-2 and about 9.7 ug/ml peptides. IL-2 medium was substituted for half the medium on days 3 and 7.

Sample: CD4+ T cells from PBMCs cultured with HCoV-NL63 spike peptides, taken after COVID-19 vaccination. This sequence originates from a human donor who received a COVID-19 vaccine. Some clones in this sample may be carry-over from other donors' samples. The rearrangement links TRBV9 to TRBJ2-5; 7 bases line up with TRBD2. The CDR3 DNA follows: TGTGCCAGCAGCGTAGAAGGGAGGGGTCCAGAGACCCAGTACTTC. Translation: CASSVEGRGPETQYF.